This entry features one TCR beta chain sequence. This clone's antigen is unknown. Base qualities are not recorded, but no much larger clone differs from it by a single base. This sample is drawn from a study of shared clonotypes between healthy human individuals (dated by TCRdb to 2020 to 2022). About the study as a whole: Two women and a few men aged 18 to 49 years were included in the cohort. For each donor, CD4 naive and CD4 memory were each given three plates, CD8 naive was given two plates, and CD8 memory was given one plate. To estimate repertoire size and how much clonotypes are shared between individuals, the study performed deep sequencing of blood TCR repertoires from five healthy adults. Different laboratories and diverse techniques were used to prepare libraries and sequence TCR repertoires, to increase sequencing depth and limit assay-specific biases. Leukapheresis yielded between about 0.94 and 9.5 billion PBMCs per donor. What the study reported, not specific to this receptor: Compared with non-shared clonotypes, clonotypes shared by all four sorted-subset donors had higher generation probabilities. Sampling was restricted to blood, and TCR repertoires in tissues likely differ from the TCR repertoires found in blood. Because the study included only a small number of donors, the genetic and exposure-history diversity represented was limited. When a few donors were compared, the shared fraction of clonotypes was about 5.5% for naive CD4, around 3.6% for naive CD8, 2% to 2.5% for memory CD4, and 0.4% for memory CD8. Pairwise subsampling indicated that sequencing depth was expected to affect the degree of clonotype sharing among donors. Larger estimated clonotype richness was generally found for naive subsets than for memory subsets. Incomplete sequencing was indicated by rarefaction of sorted-subset datasets, despite the large sequencing depth.

CD8 naive samples consisted of CD45RO-negative cells that were positively selected for CCR7, yielding a CD45RA+CCR7+ population without TemRA cells. Donors were healthy HIV-negative adults with no recently reported acute infections or vaccinations. Every donor was a Caucasian adult living in Nashville, Tennessee, USA. Blood was obtained by leukapheresis, after which PBMCs were separated by Ficoll-Histopaque density gradient centrifugation and cryopreserved in liquid nitrogen vapor phase. Analytical flow cytometry was used to check the purity and quantity of each magnetically sorted T cell population. From each sorted fraction, genomic DNA was isolated and quantified by UV absorbance on a Nanodrop 2000c. Using the deep immunoSEQ assay, TCR CDR3 regions were amplified from genomic DNA by multiplex PCR. Extracted genomic DNA from each cell subset was spread evenly across all wells of several immunoSEQ 96-well plates, with each plate serving as a replicate. For sorted subsets, roughly 200 ng of genomic DNA, equivalent to roughly 30,000 T cell genomes, went into each replicate PCR. Purified libraries were quantified with a Qubit 3.0 fluorometer, sized on a Bioanalyzer 2100, and re-quantified with the KAPA Library Quantification kit. Each immunoSEQ 96-well plate was sequenced on its own single-read 150-cycle Illumina NextSeq 550 flow cell. In the source study's methods: Because the immunoSEQ output held only junctional sequences and lacked quality scores, the filtering could not match the filtering applied to full-length reads. To assign V/J genes and CDR3, sequences were annotated against IMGT germline references using PyIR, a Python wrapper for IgBLAST v1.9. Any read was removed if the V/J assignment was weak (E-value above 1e-6), the CDR3 was missing, or the read contained stop codons, out-of-frame junctions, or ambiguous translated residues. V3J clonotypes were defined as sequences sharing the same inferred V gene, J gene, and CDR3 amino acid sequence. Percentage overlap between repertoires was calculated by dividing the number of shared unique clonotypes by the size of the smaller repertoire. Richness of each repertoire was evaluated using RTK rarefaction, the Chao1 estimator, and Recon v2.1 estimates of unobserved clonotypes. For all TCRbeta clonotypes obtained by the gDNA method from a handful of donors, generation probabilities were computed with OLGA. Entries here come from immuneACCESS through TCRdb and include only in-frame sequences with V and J called. Some clones fail to appear in such tables; in the studies checked, an unresolved V gene covers under half of the shortfall, and the cause of the remainder is unknown. The V and J calls and the clone size are those of that table, but D and trimming were determined from the DNA. This sample comprises about 2 million clones, about 94% of them detected only once. Of the sample, 0.95% to 1.5% falls within the top ten clones.

Based on the germline V gene, the CDR1 and CDR2 sequences are MNHEY and SVGAGI. The germline ends are 9 bases apart after V is trimmed by 6 bases and J by 1 base. The CDR3 covers 14 residues, taking in both the cysteine and the phenylalanine. Only CDR3 DNA is held: 42 bases, read in frame from base 1. The receptor chain draws on TRBV6-5 and TRBJ2-2, and the D gene may be TRBD2, 6 bases matching. This TCR was recovered from a man younger than 35 in good health. Sequencing used naive CD8+ T cells sorted from blood. The label giving this sample's cell subset or site can be read as: CD45RA+CCR7+. The DNA sequence is TGTGCCAGCAGCGGCGGGAAGAACACCGGGGAGCTGTTTTTT. The translation is CASSGGKNTGELFF.